The 30 T cell receptor beta chains below were found in one sample sequenced in a study of cytomegalovirus exposure and HLA in healthy donors. Some clones are missing from TCRdb's copy, which holds only in-frame ones; the method was immunoSEQ multiplex PCR. The table records approximately 140,000 clones, around 87% of them present only once. Sequenced: PBMCs. The receptors stem from a man in his late teens or twenties in good health and CMV-seropositive.

This clone was counted only a few times. The chain employs TRBV2 and TRBJ1-2, with 9 bases that match TRBD1. The CDR3 length is 15 residues. Losses at the gene ends were 9 bases for V and 3 bases for J; bases not matched to a gene: 11. Germline V gene sequence: CDR1 SNHLY, CDR2 FYNNEI. CDR3 in amino acids: CASMSGQGRDYGYTF. The CDR3, as DNA: TGTGCCAGTATGTCGGGACAGGGCAGGGACTATGGCTACACCTTC. The variable domain in full, completed from reference TRBV2 and TRBJ1-2, reads EPEVTQTPSHQVTQMGQEVILRCVPISNHLYFYWYRQILGQKVEFLVSFYNNEISEKSEIFDDQFSVERPDGSNFTLKIRSTKLEDSAMYFCASMSGQGRDYGYTFGSGTRLTVV.

In its sample, this clone was seen once. CDR3 sequence reads: CATAPGGGTGNTIYF. The CDR3 bases are TGTGCCACCGCCCCCGGGGGAGGGACTGGAAACACCATATATTTT. The J gene is TRBJ1-3, the V gene TRBV10-3; D perhaps matches TRBD1 (5 bases). Germline assignment: CDR1 ENHRY and CDR2 SYGVKD. This CDR3 has 15 residues. The V and J ends lost 10 bases and 2 bases respectively, with 18 bases between them.

V and J are TRBV7-9 and TRBJ1-4, with D uncertain. The germline CDR1 and CDR2 sequences are SEHNR and FQNEAQ (reference sequence). V was cut by 1 base and J by 3 bases, with 9 bases left in between. The CDR3 runs 15 residues. In DNA, the CDR3 is TGTGCCAGCAGCTTAGAAGGCGGTTCTAATGAAAAACTGTTTTTT. This gives the protein CASSLEGGSNEKLFF.

The chain carries TRBV6-1 and TRBJ2-3; 9 bases are a match to TRBD2. The CDR3 is made up of 16 amino acids. Germline V gene sequence: CDR1 MNHNS, CDR2 SASEGT. J was trimmed by 3 bases and V by 2 bases; bases with no gene match: 6. The CDR3 nucleotides are TGTGCCAGCAGTGAACGTGCGGGAGGGCCGACAGATACGCAGTATTTT. This sequence encodes CASSERAGGPTDTQYF.

The chain carries TRBV5-1 and TRBJ2-1; the match to TRBD2 covers 9 bases. This CDR3 comprises 20 residues. The V gene end was trimmed by 0 bases and the J gene end by 0 bases; junction bases not matched to a gene: 13. Germline V gives CDR1 SGHRS, CDR2 YFSETQ. CDR3 protein: CASSLVGSSGKRSSYNEQFF. CDR3 sequence (DNA): TGCGCCAGCAGCTTGGTCGGTTCTAGCGGGAAAAGGAGCTCCTACAATGAGCAGTTCTTC.

The chain has TRBV2 and TRBJ2-1; D is perhaps TRBD2 (6 bases). This CDR3 has 15 amino acids. Germline V gene lookup returns CDR1 SNHLY and CDR2 FYNNEI. V was cut by 5 bases and J by 0 bases, with 11 bases left in between. The chain's CDR3 is CASSTGLSSYNEQFF. In nucleotides, the CDR3 is TGTGCCAGCAGTACGGGACTTAGCTCCTACAATGAGCAGTTCTTC.

Note on this clone: A much larger clonotype is one base distant, so this may be a read error. This chain joins TRBV7-9 and TRBJ1-1, with 7 bases aligning to TRBD1. The CDR3 is 13 residues long. J was trimmed by 1 base and V by 6 bases; bases with no gene match: 2. CDR1 is SEHNR and CDR2 is FQNEAQ in the germline V gene (reference sequence). This CDR3 is CASRGDRNTEAFF. The CDR3 DNA reads TGTGCCAGCAGGGGGGACAGGAACACTGAAGCTTTCTTT.

The rearrangement uses TRBV6-1 and TRBJ2-5; TRBD2 matches at 10 bases. J was trimmed by 5 bases and V by 11 bases; bases with no gene match: 14. This CDR3 has 15 residues. The germline gives CDR1 MNHNS, CDR2 SASEGT. The chain's CDR3 is CAGTSGVSPGETQYF. The DNA of the CDR3 is TGTGCCGGAACTAGCGGGGTCTCCCCAGGGGAGACCCAGTACTTC.

The DNA of the CDR3 is TGTGCCAGCAGCCCCACGGACGAGCAGTACTTC. It yields the protein CASSPTDEQYF. This chain joins TRBV6-1 and TRBJ2-7; D uncertain. Trimming took off 6 bases at V and 5 bases at J, with 8 bases between the two ends. The CDR3 sequence is 11 residues long. The germline CDR1 and CDR2 sequences are MNHNS and SASEGT.

This clone was detected ten times or more. This sequence joins TRBV9 and TRBJ2-3, with TRBD1 as a possible D gene (6 bases). Trimming removed 0 bases at V and 9 bases at J, with 17 bases between. Per the germline V gene, CDR1 is SGDLS and CDR2 is YYNGEE. The CDR3 consists of 15 residues. The CDR3 reads CASSVEGTGSRTQYF. CDR3 DNA sequence: TGTGCCAGCAGCGTAGAAGGTACAGGGAGTCGGACGCAGTATTTT.

The J gene is TRBJ1-4, the V gene TRBV7-9; D is ambiguous. Germline V lookup: CDR1 SEHNR, CDR2 FQNEAQ (reference sequence). The germline V and J ends were trimmed by 6 bases and 8 bases, with 16 bases remaining between them. The CDR3 has 14 amino acids. This CDR3 reads CASSDPSRGEKLFF. The CDR3 coding sequence is TGTGCCAGCAGTGACCCGAGCCGCGGAGAAAAACTGTTTTTT.

V and J are TRBV7-2 and TRBJ2-7; 9 bases fit TRBD1. This CDR3 region has 15 residues. The V gene's germline CDR1 is SGHTA and CDR2 FQGNSA. Unmatched junction bases numbered 6, after V lost 2 bases and J lost 4 bases. The CDR3 loop is CASSLNDRGWYEQYF. CDR3 nucleotide sequence: TGTGCCAGCAGCTTAAACGACAGGGGGTGGTACGAGCAGTACTTC.

The chain employs TRBV5-6 and TRBJ2-7; weak D call: TRBD2 (7 bases). V was pared by 4 bases and J by 2 bases, with 25 bases between. This CDR3 contains 18 residues. Germline CDR1 and CDR2: SGHDT and YYEEEE. The CDR3 sequence: CASSPAGAEHAVPYEQYF. CDR3 coding DNA: TGTGCCAGCAGCCCCGCGGGGGCGGAACACGCTGTACCCTACGAGCAGTACTTC.

The chain combines TRBV6-1 with TRBJ2-7, with a tentative D call TRBD1 (6 bases). The V and J ends lost 4 bases and 2 bases respectively, with 9 bases between them. CDR3 length: 13 residues. In germline, CDR1 is MNHNS, CDR2 SASEGT. The CDR3 region has the DNA TGTGCCAGCAGTGGACAGGCGACCTACGAGCAGTACTTC. Protein sequence: CASSGQATYEQYF.

CDR3 sequence (DNA): TGTGCCAGCAGCTCCCTGGACAGGGACAACACTGAAGCTTTCTTT. This gives the protein CASSSLDRDNTEAFF. V and J are TRBV21-1 and TRBJ1-1; TRBD1 reflects the table's D call only, with no check against the DNA. TRBV21-1 represents a pseudogene. The CDR3 runs to 15 residues.

Note on this clone: Relative to the germline gene, one junction end is altered; a read error may explain this. The chain is built from TRBV27 and TRBJ2-7, with no clear D. The V gene's germline CDR1 is MNHEY and CDR2 SMNVEV (reference sequence). This CDR3 is 11 amino acids long. CDR3 protein: CAISESYEQYF. As DNA, the CDR3 is TGTGCCATCAGTGAGTCGTACGAGCAGTACTTC.

The chain links TRBV11-2 to TRBJ1-5, with D unclear. The ends were cut back, 0 bases at V and 7 bases at J, with 13 bases in the middle. The CDR3 is 15 amino acids. Germline CDR1 reads SGHAT; CDR2 reads FQNNGV. The CDR3, as DNA: TGTGCCAGCAGCTTAGATCCTAGTGCCCGCCAGCCCCAGCATTTT. Its protein product is CASSLDPSARQPQHF.

V gene TRBV7-2 combines with J gene TRBJ1-2, with D perhaps matching TRBD1 (6 bases). The CDR3 sequence is 14 residues long. Germline CDR1 and CDR2: SGHTA and FQGNSA. The V gene lost 4 bases and the J gene lost 7 bases, with 16 bases spanning the gap. CDR3 sequence (DNA): TGTGCCAGCAGCTGGGGGACATCAGCTATTGGCTACACCTTC. It yields the protein CASSWGTSAIGYTF.

The genes are TRBV19 and TRBJ2-7; TRBD1 matches 9 bases. Germline V gene data show CDR1 as LNHDA and CDR2 as SQIVND (reference sequence). CDR3 length: 13 amino acids. The ends lost 4 bases at V and 4 bases at J; junction bases unmatched: 2. The CDR3 reads CASSTGQGYEQYF. The CDR3 bases are TGTGCCAGTAGTACGGGACAGGGTTACGAGCAGTACTTC.

The chain uses TRBV6-4 and TRBJ1-5; D unclear. Looked up from germline, CDR1 is MRHNA and CDR2 is SNTAGT. This CDR3 region has 16 residues. V lost 3 bases to trimming and J lost 1 base, with 13 bases between them. This CDR3 reads CASSERMRRSNQPQHF. CDR3 DNA: TGTGCCAGCAGTGAGAGAATGAGGAGGAGCAATCAGCCCCAGCATTTT.

The chain has TRBV5-6 and TRBJ2-1; D call uncertain. This CDR3 contains 14 residues. Trimming stripped 4 bases from V and 9 bases from J, with 17 bases between. Per the germline V gene, CDR1 is SGHDT and CDR2 is YYEEEE. In nucleotides, the CDR3 is TGTGCCAGCAGCCCCTATACCCGGGTGGCTGAGCAGTTCTTC. Amino acids: CASSPYTRVAEQFF.

The V gene is TRBV5-1, the J gene TRBJ2-5; the D gene is possibly TRBD1 (5 bases). The CDR3 contains 14 residues. Germline lookup yields CDR1 SGHRS and CDR2 YFSETQ. Between the trimmed V and J ends, which lost 2 bases and 4 bases, there was a span of 12 bases. CDR3 protein: CASSFQGDRETQYF. The CDR3 bases are TGCGCCAGCAGCTTTCAGGGTGATAGAGAGACCCAGTACTTC. Supplemented by reference TRBV5-1 and TRBJ2-5, the full variable domain reads KAGVTQTPRYLIKTRGQQVTLSCSPISGHRSVSWYQQTPGQGLQFLFEYFSETQRNKGNFPGRFSGRQFSNSRSEMNVSTLELGDSALYLCASSFQGDRETQYFGPGTRLLVL.

This sequence joins TRBV27 and TRBJ2-3; TRBD2 agrees at 13 bases. The CDR3 extends over 16 amino acids. Germline V gene sequence: CDR1 MNHEY, CDR2 SMNVEV (reference sequence). V was pared by 7 bases and J by 4 bases, with 8 bases of the junction left unmatched. CDR3: CASIPTSGGRADTQYF. Written as DNA, the CDR3 is TGTGCCAGCATCCCGACTAGCGGGGGGCGAGCAGATACGCAGTATTTT.

Comments on this clone: Other DNA sequences in the sample encode the same CDR3. The V and J genes are TRBV5-1 and TRBJ1-4; D gene unclear. V dropped 2 bases and J dropped 8 bases, with 13 bases sitting between them. The CDR3 runs 14 residues. Germline loops: CDR1 SGHRS, CDR2 YFSETQ. CDR3 loop: CASSLGGLGEKLFF. CDR3 nucleotide sequence: TGCGCCAGCAGCTTAGGAGGTTTGGGGGAAAAACTGTTTTTT. The full variable domain, in which reference TRBV5-1 and TRBJ1-4 provide the parts outside the CDR3, is KAGVTQTPRYLIKTRGQQVTLSCSPISGHRSVSWYQQTPGQGLQFLFEYFSETQRNKGNFPGRFSGRQFSNSRSEMNVSTLELGDSALYLCASSLGGLGEKLFFGSGTQLSVL.

The chain joins TRBV7-3 to TRBJ1-1; D is possibly TRBD1 (5 bases). The germline gives CDR1 SGHTA, CDR2 FQGTGA. V dropped 2 bases and J dropped 0 bases, with 7 bases sitting between them. The CDR3 consists of 14 residues. CDR3 amino acids: CASSLGGLNTEAFF. Here the CDR3 DNA reads TGTGCCAGCAGCTTAGGGGGGTTGAACACTGAAGCTTTCTTT.

The chain couples TRBV11-2 to TRBJ1-1, with no clear D. V was shortened by 4 bases and J by 4 bases, with 7 bases between the two germline ends. CDR3 length equals 12 residues. CDR1 is SGHAT and CDR2 is FQNNGV in the germline V gene. CDR3 residues: CASSWRLTEAFF. The CDR3 DNA reads TGTGCCAGCAGCTGGAGGCTCACTGAAGCTTTCTTT.

The chain couples TRBV29-1 to TRBJ1-1; D is uncertain. The CDR3 sequence is 12 residues long. The germline V gene has CDR1 SQVTM and CDR2 ANQGSEA. The V gene lost 4 bases and the J gene lost 4 bases, with 10 bases spanning the gap. CDR3 protein: CSVGQVGTEAFF. The CDR3 region has the DNA TGCAGCGTTGGCCAGGTGGGCACTGAAGCTTTCTTT.

This chain uses TRBV6-5 with TRBJ2-2; D gene uncertain. Germline values: CDR1 MNHEY, CDR2 SVGAGI. The CDR3 spans 14 residues. V was pared by 8 bases and J by 6 bases, with 16 bases between. The CDR3 spells CASVVAPPPGELFF. For the CDR3, the DNA is TGTGCCAGCGTTGTCGCGCCTCCCCCCGGGGAGCTGTTTTTT.

The rearrangement uses TRBV28 and TRBJ1-1; the match to TRBD1 covers 10 bases. Germline V gene data show CDR1 as MDHEN and CDR2 as SYDVKM. J was trimmed by 1 base and V by 5 bases; bases with no gene match: 10. The CDR3 loop spans 17 amino acids. The CDR3 DNA is TGTGCCAGCAGTCCCCGGGACAGGGGTCTCAGGAACACTGAAGCTTTCTTT. Amino acid sequence: CASSPRDRGLRNTEAFF.

The chain has TRBV16 and TRBJ2-1; D uncertain. V shed 1 base and J shed 0 bases, with 10 bases lying between them. This CDR3 is 16 amino acids long. Germline CDR1 and CDR2: KGHSY and FQNENV. The CDR3 spells CASSQFHSSSYNEQFF. The CDR3 nucleotides are TGTGCCAGCAGCCAATTTCACAGCAGCTCCTACAATGAGCAGTTCTTC.